A selection of T cell receptor beta chains follows, all from one sample in a study of blood T cells in healthy people across ages. Via MiXCR, TCRdb re-called the 5' RACE reads, giving one row per CDR3 protein. This table holds approximately 1,000,000 distinct CDR3 sequences, 35% to 40% found once. The sample consisted of blood. The receptors were sampled from a man in his late teens or twenties in good health. Each CDR3 is given with its conserved first and last residue. The D gene is left open where the match is weak. A row's size may be missing; if present it is once, few, many or a size class.

TRBD1 TRBJ2-5 . TRBV5-1 CASSLEGTGGNEQYF TGCGCCAGCAGCTTGGAAGGGACAGGGGGCAATGAGCAGTACTTC
TRBD1 TRBJ1-1 . TRBV5-1 CASSSALHTGATEAFF TGCGCCAGCAGCTCCGCTCTTCACACAGGGGCCACTGAAGCTTTCTTT
. TRBJ2-5 . TRBV5-5 CASRPGRGSAWETQYF TGTGCCAGCAGACCGGGCCGCGGCAGTGCTTGGGAGACCCAGTACTTC
. TRBJ2-3 . TRBV5-1 CASSLAASLSTDTQYF TGCGCCAGCAGCTTGGCCGCGTCTTTAAGCACAGATACGCAGTATTTT
. TRBJ2-5 few TRBV29-1 CSLARAGETQYF TGCAGCCTAGCTAGGGCGGGGGAGACCCAGTACTTC
. TRBJ2-3 . TRBV7-3 CASSSDQGRGTQYF TGTGCCAGCAGCTCGGACCAGGGGAGGGGTACGCAGTATTTT
. TRBJ2-1 . TRBV6-2/TRBV6-3 CAGSSLSDRISNEQFF TGTGCCGGCAGCTCCCTCTCAGACAGGATTAGTAATGAGCAGTTCTTC
. TRBJ2-7 . TRBV9 CASSVGPLSGAYEQYF TGTGCCAGCAGCGTAGGCCCACTAAGTGGGGCCTACGAGCAGTACTTC
TRBD1 TRBJ2-7 . TRBV4-1 CASSQDWEGQGIRNSYEQYF TGCGCCAGCAGCCAAGATTGGGAGGGACAGGGTATAAGAAACTCCTACGAGCAGTACTTC
. TRBJ2-5 . TRBV4-2 CASSQELGRDEQYF TGTGCCAGCAGCCAAGAACTAGGCCGAGATGAGCAGTACTTC
. TRBJ1-1 few TRBV20-1 CSAIAVNTEAFF TGCAGTGCTATCGCCGTGAACACTGAAGCTTTCTTT
. TRBJ1-2 many TRBV9 CASSVDPPGSGGYTF TGTGCCAGCAGCGTAGACCCCCCAGGGAGTGGAGGCTACACCTTC
TRBD1 TRBJ1-1 few TRBV5-4 CASSVNRGDAEAFF TGTGCCAGCAGCGTTAACAGGGGGGACGCTGAAGCTTTCTTT
. TRBJ1-2 . TRBV4-3 CASSQGARDSNYGYTF TGCGCCAGCAGCCAAGGGGCGCGAGACTCAAACTATGGCTACACCTTC
. TRBJ2-2 . TRBV6-5 CASSYFGQNTGELFF TGTGCCAGCAGTTACTTTGGACAGAACACCGGGGAGCTGTTTTTT
TRBD1 TRBJ1-5 few TRBV20-1 CSAKGGQGGYQPQHF TGCAGTGCCAAGGGGGGACAGGGGGGATATCAGCCCCAGCATTTT
TRBD1 TRBJ2-7 . TRBV20-1 CSAGHDRGAYEQYF TGCAGTGCTGGACACGACAGGGGGGCCTACGAGCAGTACTTC
. TRBJ1-1 once TRBV25-1 CASSEPGGTEAFF TGTGCCAGCAGTGAACCCGGGGGCACTGAAGCTTTCTTT
. TRBJ1-2 . TRBV9 CASSAAFGRYTF TGTGCCAGCAGCGCAGCCTTTGGCCGCTACACCTTC
. TRBJ1-5 few TRBV12-3/TRBV12-4 CASSLSHPRNQPQHF TGTGCCAGCAGTTTATCCCACCCCCGCAATCAGCCCCAGCATTTT
. TRBJ1-5 . TRBV12-3/TRBV12-4 CASSFSLGVNQPQHF TGTGCCAGCAGTTTTAGTTTAGGGGTTAATCAGCCCCAGCATTTT
. TRBJ1-6 few TRBV19 CAIQDSRNSPLHF TGTGCCATCCAGGACAGTCGAAATTCACCCCTCCACTTT
TRBD1 TRBJ2-7 . TRBV6-5 CASSYSFPGTVGSYNEQYF TGTGCCAGCAGTTACTCGTTTCCCGGGACAGTAGGTTCCTACAATGAGCAGTACTTC
. TRBJ1-5 few TRBV20-1 CSALGDALGEPQHF TGCAGTGCTCTCGGGGATGCCCTGGGGGAGCCCCAGCATTTT
. TRBJ1-4 . TRBV7-2 CASCAGPNEKLFF TGTGCCAGCTGCGCAGGGCCTAATGAAAAACTGTTTTTT
TRBD2 TRBJ2-3 . TRBV10-3 CAIRDTSGGPLETQYF TGTGCCATCAGGGACACTAGCGGGGGGCCCTTGGAAACGCAGTATTTT
TRBD1 TRBJ1-1 few TRBV7-9 CASSQDRAAFF TGTGCCAGCAGCCAGGACAGGGCGGCTTTCTTT
. TRBJ1-1 few TRBV12-3/TRBV12-4 CASSFWGTEAFF TGTGCCAGCAGCTTTTGGGGTACTGAAGCTTTCTTT
. TRBJ1-1 . TRBV6-1 CASSDGGHKGTEAFF TGTGCCAGCAGTGACGGAGGCCATAAGGGCACTGAAGCTTTCTTT
. TRBJ1-5 once TRBV20-1 CSASEGESNQPQHF TGCAGTGCTAGCGAAGGCGAGAGCAATCAGCCCCAGCATTTT
. TRBJ2-2 few TRBV7-2 CASSFESTGELFF TGTGCCAGCAGTTTCGAGTCAACCGGGGAGCTGTTTTTT
. TRBJ1-2 . TRBV29-1 CSVEVAGRGYGYTF TGCAGCGTTGAAGTTGCGGGACGGGGGTATGGCTACACCTTC
TRBD2 TRBJ2-1 . TRBV20-1 CSARIAGVGYNEQFF TGCAGTGCTAGAATAGCGGGCGTGGGCTACAATGAGCAGTTCTTC
. TRBJ1-1 . TRBV15 CATSRDSLEAFF TGTGCCACCAGCAGAGATTCCCTGGAAGCTTTCTTT
TRBD2 TRBJ2-5 . TRBV2 CASLAGRAIETQYF TGTGCCAGCCTGGCGGGGAGGGCCATCGAGACCCAGTACTTC
. TRBJ1-5 . TRBV12-3/TRBV12-4 CASSFAPELSNQPQHF TGTGCCAGCAGTTTTGCTCCAGAACTTAGCAATCAGCCCCAGCATTTT
TRBD1 TRBJ1-1 . TRBV5-1 CASSGGQENTEAFF TGCGCCAGCAGCGGTGGACAGGAGAACACTGAAGCTTTCTTT
. TRBJ1-2 few TRBV7-2 CASSLDRQASSHGYTF TGTGCCAGCAGCTTAGACAGGCAAGCCTCATCGCATGGCTACACCTTC
TRBD1 TRBJ1-2 . TRBV29-1 CSVVSPRGLGYTF TGCAGCGTTGTAAGCCCCAGGGGGCTTGGCTACACCTTC
. TRBJ1-2 . TRBV9 CASRGWADSNYGYTF TGTGCCAGCAGGGGTTGGGCAGACAGTAACTATGGCTACACCTTC
. TRBJ1-2 few TRBV7-2 CASSINSGISYGYTF TGTGCCAGCAGCATAAATTCCGGCATTTCTTATGGCTACACCTTC
. TRBJ2-3 few TRBV6-2/TRBV6-3 CASSYSGITQYF TGTGCCAGCAGTTACTCGGGGATAACGCAGTATTTT
. TRBJ1-6 . TRBV20-1 CSARDPRRDALPPLHF TGCAGTGCTAGGGACCCACGGCGGGATGCACTTCCACCCCTCCACTTT
. TRBJ2-1 few TRBV27 CASSSLVGGPINEQFF TGTGCCAGCAGTTCTTTGGTGGGGGGGCCAATCAATGAGCAGTTCTTC
. TRBJ1-5 . TRBV6-1 CASSEGLASRHQPQHF TGTGCCAGCAGTGAAGGATTGGCCAGCCGGCATCAGCCCCAGCATTTT
. TRBJ1-2 . TRBV6-6 CASSKTGDPNYGYTF TGTGCCAGCAGTAAAACAGGAGATCCAAACTATGGCTACACCTTC
. TRBJ1-1 . TRBV10-3 CAISKGRGLGMNTEAFF TGTGCCATCAGCAAAGGTCGGGGGCTGGGAATGAACACTGAAGCTTTCTTT
. TRBJ2-1 . TRBV4-3 CASSQEMGSHPDNEQFF TGCGCCAGCAGCCAAGAGATGGGGTCCCACCCCGACAATGAGCAGTTCTTC
TRBD1 TRBJ2-7 few TRBV18 CASSPGRQGIGYEQYF TGTGCCAGCTCACCGGGAAGACAGGGGATTGGCTACGAGCAGTACTTC
TRBD1 TRBJ1-2 . TRBV2 CASRDSSRGDYGYTF TGTGCCAGCAGGGACTCCTCCAGGGGGGACTATGGCTACACCTTC
. TRBJ2-1 . TRBV11-1 CANSPSGSSYNEQFF TGTGCCAACAGCCCCAGCGGGTCCTCCTACAATGAGCAGTTCTTC
TRBD1 TRBJ1-4 few TRBV6-1 CASSRQGGDATNEKLFF TGTGCCAGCAGTCGACAGGGGGGAGATGCAACTAATGAAAAACTGTTTTTT